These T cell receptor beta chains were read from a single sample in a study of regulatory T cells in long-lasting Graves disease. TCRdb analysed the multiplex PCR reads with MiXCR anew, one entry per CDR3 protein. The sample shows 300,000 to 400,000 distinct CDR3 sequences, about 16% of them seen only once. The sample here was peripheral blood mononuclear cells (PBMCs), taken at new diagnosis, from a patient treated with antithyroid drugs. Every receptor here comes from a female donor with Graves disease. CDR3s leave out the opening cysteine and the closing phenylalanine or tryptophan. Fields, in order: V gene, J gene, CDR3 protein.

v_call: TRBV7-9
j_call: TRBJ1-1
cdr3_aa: ATSQGGATEAF

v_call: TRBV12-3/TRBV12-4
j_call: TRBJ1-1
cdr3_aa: ASSADSMNTEAF

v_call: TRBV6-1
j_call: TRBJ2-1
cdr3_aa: ASSEGQGHNEQF

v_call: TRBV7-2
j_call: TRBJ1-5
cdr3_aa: ASSLRTGNQPQH

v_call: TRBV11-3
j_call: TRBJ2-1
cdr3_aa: ASSPGTGGFDEQF

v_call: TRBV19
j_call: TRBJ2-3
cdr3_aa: ASSTSSGHTDTQY

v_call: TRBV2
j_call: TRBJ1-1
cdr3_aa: ASSRGEGTEAF

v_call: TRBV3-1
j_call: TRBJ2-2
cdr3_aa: ASSQDLDRDWLF

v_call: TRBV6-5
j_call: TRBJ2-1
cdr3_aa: ASSYVAGGVDEQF

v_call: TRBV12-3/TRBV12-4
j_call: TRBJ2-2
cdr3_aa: ASGRPNTGELF

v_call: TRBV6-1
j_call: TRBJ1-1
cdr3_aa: ASERRRAHVEAF

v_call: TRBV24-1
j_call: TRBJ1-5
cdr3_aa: ATSDLQQAGGGQPQH

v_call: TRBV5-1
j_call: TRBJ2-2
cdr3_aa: ASSSRGANTGELF

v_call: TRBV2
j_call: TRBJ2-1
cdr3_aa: ASSSAGPPNDEQF

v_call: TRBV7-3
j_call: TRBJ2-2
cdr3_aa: ASSPKTSGVYVGELF

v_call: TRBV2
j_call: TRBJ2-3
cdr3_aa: ASSSSWSTDTQY

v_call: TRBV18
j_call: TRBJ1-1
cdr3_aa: ASSRAPAGEAEAF

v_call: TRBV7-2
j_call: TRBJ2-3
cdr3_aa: ASQQASDTDTQY

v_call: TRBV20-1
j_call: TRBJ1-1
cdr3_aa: SAGASPNTEAF

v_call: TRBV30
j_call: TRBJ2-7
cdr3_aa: AWRSSYEQY

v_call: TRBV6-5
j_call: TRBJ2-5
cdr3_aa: ASSSLGEETQY

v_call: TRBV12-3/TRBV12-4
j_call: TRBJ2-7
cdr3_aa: ASSTSSYYEQY

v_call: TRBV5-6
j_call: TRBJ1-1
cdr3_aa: ASSSTRSPGTEAF

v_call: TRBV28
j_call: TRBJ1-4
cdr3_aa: ASSPTGFREKLF

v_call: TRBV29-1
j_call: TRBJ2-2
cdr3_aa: SVLKMGTGDTSGELF

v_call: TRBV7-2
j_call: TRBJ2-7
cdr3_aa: ACSFSGRAWDEQY

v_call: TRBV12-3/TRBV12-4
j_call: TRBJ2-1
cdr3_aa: ASSLLGGWGEQF

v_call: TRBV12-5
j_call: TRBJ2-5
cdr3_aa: ASGQGSGETQY

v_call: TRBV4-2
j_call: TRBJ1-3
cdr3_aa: ASSQGAASSGNTIY

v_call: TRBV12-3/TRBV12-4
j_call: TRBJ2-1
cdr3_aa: TSSHRMGGPYNEQF

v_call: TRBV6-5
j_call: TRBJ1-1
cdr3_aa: ASSYSKGNKGATTEAF

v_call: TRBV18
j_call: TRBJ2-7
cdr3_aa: ASSPRQGGYEQY

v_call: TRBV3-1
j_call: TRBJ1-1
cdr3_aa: ASSDGTVNTEAF

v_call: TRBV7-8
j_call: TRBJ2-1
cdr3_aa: ASSLAQFGASYNEQF

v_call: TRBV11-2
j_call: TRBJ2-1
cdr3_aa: ASSLDGFQQF

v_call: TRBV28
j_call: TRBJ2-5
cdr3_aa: ASSFHPGGGQETQY

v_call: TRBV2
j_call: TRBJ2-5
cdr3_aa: ASAREAAGETQY

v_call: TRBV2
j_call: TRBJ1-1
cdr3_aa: ASSEQGAGAEAF

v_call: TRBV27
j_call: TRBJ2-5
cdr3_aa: ASRSGARQY

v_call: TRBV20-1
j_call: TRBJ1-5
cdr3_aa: SARPGTGQGVWGNQPQH

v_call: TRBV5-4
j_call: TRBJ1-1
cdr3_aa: ASSKAKAPDTEAF

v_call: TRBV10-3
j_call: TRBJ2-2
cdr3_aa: ATWGGELF